The clone carrying this T cell receptor (beta chain) was seen once. Its antigen is not known. This specimen comes from a study of cytomegalovirus exposure and HLA in healthy donors. Whole-study results and caveats: Productive rates of about 87% or about 30% were seen for most TCR beta V segments in an earlier analysis.

Primers: 60 Vbeta forward and 13 Jbeta reverse. Method: immunoSEQ multiplex PCR; TCRdb's copy keeps in-frame clones and lacks some. The sample records 200,000 or so clones, approximately 84% being singletons. Donors likely had unrecorded immune exposures despite being nominally healthy when sampled. The V and J ends lost 5 bases and 2 bases respectively, with 20 bases between them. The CDR3 is 16 residues long. Germline-derived CDR1 and CDR2 are SGDLS and YYNGEE. This receptor was obtained from a boy aged 10-17 years in good health and CMV-seronegative. The specimen was PBMCs. The chain combines TRBV9 with TRBJ2-7; D remains ambiguous. CDR3 DNA sequence: TGTGCCAGCAGTGCCGGCTCGGTGACTTCTCCCTACGAGCAGTACTTC. Translation: CASSAGSVTSPYEQYF.